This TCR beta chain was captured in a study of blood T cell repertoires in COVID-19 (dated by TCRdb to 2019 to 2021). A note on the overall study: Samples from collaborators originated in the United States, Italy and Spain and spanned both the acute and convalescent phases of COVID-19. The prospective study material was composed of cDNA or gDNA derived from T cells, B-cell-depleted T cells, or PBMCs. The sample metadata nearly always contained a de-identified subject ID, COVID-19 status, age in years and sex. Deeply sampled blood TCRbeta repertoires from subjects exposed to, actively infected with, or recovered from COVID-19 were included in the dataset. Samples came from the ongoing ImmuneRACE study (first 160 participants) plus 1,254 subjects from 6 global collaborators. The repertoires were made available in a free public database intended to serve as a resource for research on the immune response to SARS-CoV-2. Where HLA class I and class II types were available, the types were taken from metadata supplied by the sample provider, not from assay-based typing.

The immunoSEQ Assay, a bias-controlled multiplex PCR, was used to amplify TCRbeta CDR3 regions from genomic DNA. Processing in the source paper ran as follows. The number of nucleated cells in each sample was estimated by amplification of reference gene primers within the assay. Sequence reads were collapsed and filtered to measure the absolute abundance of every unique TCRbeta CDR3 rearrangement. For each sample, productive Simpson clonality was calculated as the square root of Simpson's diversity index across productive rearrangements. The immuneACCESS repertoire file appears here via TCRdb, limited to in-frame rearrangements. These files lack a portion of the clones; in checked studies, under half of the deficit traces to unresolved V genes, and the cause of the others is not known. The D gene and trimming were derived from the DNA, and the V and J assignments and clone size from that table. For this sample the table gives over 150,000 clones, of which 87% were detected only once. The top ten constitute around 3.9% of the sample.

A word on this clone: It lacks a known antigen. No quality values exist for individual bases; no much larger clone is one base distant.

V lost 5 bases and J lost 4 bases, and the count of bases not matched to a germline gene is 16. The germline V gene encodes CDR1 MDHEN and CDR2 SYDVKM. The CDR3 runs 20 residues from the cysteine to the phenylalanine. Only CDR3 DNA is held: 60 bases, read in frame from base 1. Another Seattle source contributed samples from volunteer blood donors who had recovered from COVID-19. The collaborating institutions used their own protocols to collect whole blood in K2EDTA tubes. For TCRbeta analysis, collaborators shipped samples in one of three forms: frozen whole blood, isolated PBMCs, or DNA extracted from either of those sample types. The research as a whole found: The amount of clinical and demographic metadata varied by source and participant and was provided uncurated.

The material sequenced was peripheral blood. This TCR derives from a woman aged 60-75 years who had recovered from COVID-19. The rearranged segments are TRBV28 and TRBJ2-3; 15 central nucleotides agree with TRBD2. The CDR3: CASSQRTSGGVLMSADTQYF. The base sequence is TGTGCCAGCAGTCAAAGGACTAGCGGGGGGGTACTTATGAGCGCAGATACGCAGTATTTT.